This note documents a single TCR beta chain sequence. Its antigen is currently not known. Base qualities are not at hand, and no much larger clone is one base apart. Sorted unstimulated T cells, along with proliferating T cells recovered from mixed lymphocyte reactions, underwent TCRbeta CDR3 sequencing. Fresh whole blood from some ten HLA-typed healthy donors was used as the source from which PBMCs were isolated. These data originate in a study of siplizumab effects on memory and regulatory T cells (dated by TCRdb to between 2017 and 2020). Regarding the complete study: The effect of the anti-CD2 antibody siplizumab on alloreactive T-cell subsets was examined in allogeneic mixed lymphocyte reactions constructed from human PBMCs.

The investigation overall reported the following: Among mappable alloreactive CD4+ clones, an average Treg-derived fraction of roughly 71% was observed with siplizumab, compared with 25% to 30% in control reactions. The cumulative frequency of alloreactive sequences traceable to unstimulated CD4+ memory T cells was significantly reduced by siplizumab. A naive or memory phenotype could not be assigned to roughly 75-97% of proliferating CD4+ or CD8+ clones. Sequences below about 10^-5 frequency were poorly captured, so only a minor fraction of alloreactive clones could be mapped to unstimulated subsets. Greater diversity appeared to be present in unstimulated naive T cells than in memory T cells, and a substantial contribution to the alloresponse seemed to be made by naive cells. No functional confirmation was obtained for the suppressive function of proliferating Tregs from siplizumab cultures.

Receptors were amplified or captured by the immunoSEQ multiplex PCR assay. The deep sequencing platform assayed roughly 10^5 TCR templates per sample. Genomic DNA extracted from sorted T cells was used for TCRbeta CDR3 sequencing. Per the authors' processing: Clonal analysis of TCRbeta CDR3 data was done in the R programming language. Comparing unstimulated samples against CFSE-low samples taken after the reaction was how alloreactive CD4+ and CD8+ clones were defined. Regulatory or non-regulatory origin of alloreactive CD4+ clones was assigned by matching sequences to the sorted unstimulated Treg and non-Treg repertoires. The table was pulled from immuneACCESS by TCRdb, which kept in-frame rearrangements only. Such tables lose some clones; where checked, under half of the loss comes from unresolved V genes, and the rest has no known cause. V, J and clone size were drawn from that table, and D and trimming were deduced from the DNA. The sample table holds more than 85,000 clones, of which more than 90% were seen once. Together, the top ten hold 2.5% to 3% of the sample.

The TCR was taken from a human donor in good health. Some clones in this sample may be carry-over from other donors' samples. Sequences were obtained from CD4+ T cells sorted from blood.

The CDR3 in this case is CASSLSAAPYYEQYF. In nucleotides, the sequence is TGTGCCAGCAGCCTATCAGCGGCCCCCTATTACGAGCAGTACTTC. The chain is encoded by TRBV7-2 joined to TRBJ2-7; the D gene is possibly TRBD2, with 5 bases matching. The CDR3 spans 15 residues, from the cysteine through the phenylalanine. Only the CDR3 portion is preserved as DNA: 45 bases, with reading frame beginning at the first base. V lost 5 bases and J lost 4 bases; the stretch between them is 18 bases long. CDR1 and CDR2 are drawn from the germline V gene: SGHTA, FQGNSA.